What follows describes a single T cell receptor beta chain. Authors' methods: Amplifying reference gene primers gave estimates of nucleated cell counts. The table came from immunoSEQ multiplex PCR; TCRdb's copy has only in-frame clones and leaves some out. V and J calls and clone size are those listed in that table; D and trimming were worked out from the DNA. The table shows over 65,000 clones, with just under 80% occurring only once. The sample is drawn from a study of blood T cell repertoires in COVID-19. Study-wide background: COVID-19 samples, acute and convalescent, were from the United States, Italy and Spain. From T cells, B-cell-depleted T cells, or PBMCs came the material, which was cDNA or gDNA.

CDR3 size: 13 residues. The germline V gene has CDR1 MGHDK and CDR2 SYGVNS. V was pared by 6 bases and J by 9 bases, with 12 bases between. It was during active infection that Seattle patients were enrolled and then longitudinally followed. The J gene is TRBJ1-6, the V gene TRBV25-1, with D possibly matching TRBD1 (6 bases). The specimen sequenced was peripheral blood. This clonotype originated in a man aged 55 to 70 with COVID-19, enrolled during active disease. In DNA form, the CDR3 reads TGTGCCAGCAGGACAGGCTTGGGTTCACCCCTCCACTTT. It yields the protein CASRTGLGSPLHF.